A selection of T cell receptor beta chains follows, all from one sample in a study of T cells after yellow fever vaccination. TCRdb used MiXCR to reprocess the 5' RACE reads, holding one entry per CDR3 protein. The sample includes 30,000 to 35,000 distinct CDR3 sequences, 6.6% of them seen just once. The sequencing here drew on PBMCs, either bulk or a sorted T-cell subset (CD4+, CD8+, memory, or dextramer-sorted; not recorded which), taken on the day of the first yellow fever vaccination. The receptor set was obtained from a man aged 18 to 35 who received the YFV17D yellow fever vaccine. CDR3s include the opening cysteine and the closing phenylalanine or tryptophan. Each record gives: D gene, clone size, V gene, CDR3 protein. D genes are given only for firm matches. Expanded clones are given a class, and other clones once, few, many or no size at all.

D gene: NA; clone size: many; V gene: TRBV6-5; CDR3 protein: CASSSNRRNTEAFF
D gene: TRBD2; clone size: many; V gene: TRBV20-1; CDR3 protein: CSAYRSGGGYNEQFF
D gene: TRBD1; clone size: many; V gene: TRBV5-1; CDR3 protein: CASSSGRWTGRGNTEAFF
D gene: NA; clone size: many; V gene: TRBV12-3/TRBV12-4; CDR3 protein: CASSLLVGSNTEAFF
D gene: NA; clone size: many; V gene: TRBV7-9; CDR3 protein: CASDGGMDSPLHF
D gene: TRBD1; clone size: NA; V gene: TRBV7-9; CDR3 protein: CANRGQGDTGELFF
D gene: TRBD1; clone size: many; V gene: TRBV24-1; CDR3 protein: CATSVAGTASTDTQYF
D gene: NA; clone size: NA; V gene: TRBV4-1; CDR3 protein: CASSQDTGLVYYGYTF
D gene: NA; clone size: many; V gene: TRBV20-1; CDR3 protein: CSAREGRQETQYF
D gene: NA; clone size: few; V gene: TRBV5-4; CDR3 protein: CASSGGQETQYF
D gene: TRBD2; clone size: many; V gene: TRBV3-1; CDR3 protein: CASSQTGGFYNEQFF
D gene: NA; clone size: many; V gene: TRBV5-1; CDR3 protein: CASSLVNTEAFF
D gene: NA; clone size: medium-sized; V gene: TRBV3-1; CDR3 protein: CASSQVGFYSPLHF
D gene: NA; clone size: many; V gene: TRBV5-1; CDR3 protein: CASSLQLTYNEQFF
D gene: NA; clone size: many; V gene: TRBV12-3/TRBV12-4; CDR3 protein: CASSPQGSSLSPLHF
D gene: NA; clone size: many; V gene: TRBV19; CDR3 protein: CASSIDRTGTYNEQFF
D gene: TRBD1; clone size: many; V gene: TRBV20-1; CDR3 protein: CSAPDRGQVSYGYTF
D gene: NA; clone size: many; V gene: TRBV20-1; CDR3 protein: CSASPYRGRGNQPQHF
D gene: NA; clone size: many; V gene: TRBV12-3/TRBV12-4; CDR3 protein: CASSYGAQTQYF
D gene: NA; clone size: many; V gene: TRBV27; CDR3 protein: CASSLNPPDTQYF
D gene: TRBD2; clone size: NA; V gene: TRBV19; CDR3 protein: CASRRGLAPSGANVLTF
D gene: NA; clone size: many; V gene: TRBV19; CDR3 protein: CASSLGHSGANVLTF
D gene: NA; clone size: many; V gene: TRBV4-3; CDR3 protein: CASSQEGVRSDGYTF